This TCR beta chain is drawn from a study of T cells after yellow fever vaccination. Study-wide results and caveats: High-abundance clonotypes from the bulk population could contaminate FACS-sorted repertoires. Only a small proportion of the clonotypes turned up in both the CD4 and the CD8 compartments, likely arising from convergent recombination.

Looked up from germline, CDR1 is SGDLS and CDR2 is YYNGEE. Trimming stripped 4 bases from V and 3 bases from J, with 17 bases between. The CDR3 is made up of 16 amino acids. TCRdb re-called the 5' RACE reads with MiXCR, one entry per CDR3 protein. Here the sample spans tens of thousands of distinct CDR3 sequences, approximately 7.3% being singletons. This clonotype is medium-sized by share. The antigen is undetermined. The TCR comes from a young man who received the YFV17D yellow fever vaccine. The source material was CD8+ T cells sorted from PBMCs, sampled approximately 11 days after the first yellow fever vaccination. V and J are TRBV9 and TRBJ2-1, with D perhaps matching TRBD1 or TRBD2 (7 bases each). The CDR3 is CASSPGEGALYNEQFF. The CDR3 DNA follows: TGTGCCAGCAGCCCGGGGGAGGGGGCTCTCTACAATGAGCAGTTCTTC.